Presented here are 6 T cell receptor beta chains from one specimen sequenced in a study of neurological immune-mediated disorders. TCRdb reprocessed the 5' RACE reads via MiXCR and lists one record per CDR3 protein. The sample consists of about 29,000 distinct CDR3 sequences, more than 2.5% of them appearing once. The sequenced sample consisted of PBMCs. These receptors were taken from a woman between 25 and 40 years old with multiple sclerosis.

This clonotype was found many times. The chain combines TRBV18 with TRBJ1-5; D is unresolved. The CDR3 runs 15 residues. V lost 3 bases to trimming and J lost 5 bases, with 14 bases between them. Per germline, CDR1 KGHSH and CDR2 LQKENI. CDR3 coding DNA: TGTGCCAGCTCACCTGGACCCGATTGGGATCAGCCCCAGCATTTT. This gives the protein CASSPGPDWDQPQHF.

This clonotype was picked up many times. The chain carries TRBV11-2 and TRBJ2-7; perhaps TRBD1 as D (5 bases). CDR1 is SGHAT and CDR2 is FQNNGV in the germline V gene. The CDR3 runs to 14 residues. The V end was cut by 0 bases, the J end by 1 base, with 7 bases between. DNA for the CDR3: TGTGCCAGCAGCTTAGATTCAGGGTCCTACGAGCAGTACTTC. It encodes CASSLDSGSYEQYF.

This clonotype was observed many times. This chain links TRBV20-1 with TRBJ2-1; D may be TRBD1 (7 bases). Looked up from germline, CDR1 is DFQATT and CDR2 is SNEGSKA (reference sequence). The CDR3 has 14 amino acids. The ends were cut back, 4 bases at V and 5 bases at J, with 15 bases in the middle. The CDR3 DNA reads TGCAGTGCTATGGCGGGACAGCACGACAATGAGCAGTTCTTC. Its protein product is CSAMAGQHDNEQFF.

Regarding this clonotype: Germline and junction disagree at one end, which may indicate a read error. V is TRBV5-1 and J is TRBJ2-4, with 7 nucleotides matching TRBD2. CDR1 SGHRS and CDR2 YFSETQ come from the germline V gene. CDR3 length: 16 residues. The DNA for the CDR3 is TGCGCCAGCAGCTTGGGGCCTAGCGGAAGTAAAAAAATTCAGTACTTC. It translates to CASSLGPSGSKKIQYF.

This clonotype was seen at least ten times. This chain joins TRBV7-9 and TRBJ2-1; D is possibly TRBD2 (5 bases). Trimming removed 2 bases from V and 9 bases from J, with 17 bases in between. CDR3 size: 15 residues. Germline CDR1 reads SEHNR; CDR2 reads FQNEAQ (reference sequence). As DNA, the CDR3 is TGTGCCAGCAGCTTATACGGCGGGCCCGGTGGTGAGCAGTTCTTC. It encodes CASSLYGGPGGEQFF. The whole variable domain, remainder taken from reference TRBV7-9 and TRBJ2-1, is DTGVSQNPRHKITKRGQNVTFRCDPISEHNRLYWYRQTLGQGPEFLTYFQNEAQLEKSRLLSDRFSAERPKGSFSTLEIQRTEQGDSAMYLCASSLYGGPGGEQFFGPGTRLTVL.

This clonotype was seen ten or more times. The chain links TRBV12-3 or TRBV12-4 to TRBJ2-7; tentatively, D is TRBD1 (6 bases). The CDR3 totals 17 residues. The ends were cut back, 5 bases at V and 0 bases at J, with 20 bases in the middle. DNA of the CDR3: TGTGCCAGCAGTCCGGGACAACTACTTAGAAGCTCCTACGAGCAGTACTTC. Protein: CASSPGQLLRSSYEQYF.